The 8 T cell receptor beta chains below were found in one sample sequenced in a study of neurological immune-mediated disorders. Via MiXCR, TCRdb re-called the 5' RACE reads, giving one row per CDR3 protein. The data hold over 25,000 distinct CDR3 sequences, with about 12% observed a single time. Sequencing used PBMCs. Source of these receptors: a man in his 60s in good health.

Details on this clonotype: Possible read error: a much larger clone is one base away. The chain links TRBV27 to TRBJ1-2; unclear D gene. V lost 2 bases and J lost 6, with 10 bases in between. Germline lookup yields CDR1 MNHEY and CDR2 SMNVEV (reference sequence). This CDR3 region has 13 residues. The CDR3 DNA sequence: TGTGCCAGCAGTTTAACGGGAAACCATGGCTACACCTTC. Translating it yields CASSLTGNHGYTF.

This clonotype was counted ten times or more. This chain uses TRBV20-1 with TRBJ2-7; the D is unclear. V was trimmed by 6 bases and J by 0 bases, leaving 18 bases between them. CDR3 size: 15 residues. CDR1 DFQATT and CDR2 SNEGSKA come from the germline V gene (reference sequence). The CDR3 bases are TGCAGTGCCATCCCCCTCCGGGTGCCCTCCTACGAGCAGTACTTC. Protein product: CSAIPLRVPSYEQYF.

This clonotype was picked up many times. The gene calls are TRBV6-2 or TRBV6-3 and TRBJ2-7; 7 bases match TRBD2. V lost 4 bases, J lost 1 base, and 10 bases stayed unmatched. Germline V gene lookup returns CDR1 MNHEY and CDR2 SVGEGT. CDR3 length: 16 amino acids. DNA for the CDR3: TGTGCCAGCAGTTTCGCGACTAGCAGGAATTCCTACGAGCAGTACTTC. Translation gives CASSFATSRNSYEQYF.

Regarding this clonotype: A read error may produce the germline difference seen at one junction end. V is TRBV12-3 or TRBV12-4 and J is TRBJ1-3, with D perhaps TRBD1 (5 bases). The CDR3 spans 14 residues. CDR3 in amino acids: CVSRDWTQGNTIYF. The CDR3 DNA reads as TGTGTCAGCAGGGACTGGACCCAAGGGAACACCATATATTTT.

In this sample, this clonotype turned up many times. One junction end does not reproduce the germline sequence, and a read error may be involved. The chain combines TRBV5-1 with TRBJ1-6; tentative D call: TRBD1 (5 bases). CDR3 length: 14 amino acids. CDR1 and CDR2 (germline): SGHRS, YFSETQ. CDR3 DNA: TGCGCCAGCAGATTGGGGCAGGGAGATTCACCCCTCCACTTT. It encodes CASRLGQGDSPLHF.

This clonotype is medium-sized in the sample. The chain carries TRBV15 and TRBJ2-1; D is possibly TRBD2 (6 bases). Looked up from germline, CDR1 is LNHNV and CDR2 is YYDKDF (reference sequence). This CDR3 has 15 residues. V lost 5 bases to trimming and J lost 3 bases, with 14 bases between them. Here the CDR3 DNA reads TGTGCCACCAGCCTCGGGGAGGAGGGCTACAATGAGCAGTTCTTC. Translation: CATSLGEEGYNEQFF.

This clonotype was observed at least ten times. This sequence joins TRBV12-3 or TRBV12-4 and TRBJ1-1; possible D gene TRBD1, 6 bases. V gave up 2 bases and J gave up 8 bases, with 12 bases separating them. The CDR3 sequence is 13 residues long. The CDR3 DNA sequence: TGTGCCAGCAGTTTATACAGGGCAACAGAAGCTTTCTTT. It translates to CASSLYRATEAFF.

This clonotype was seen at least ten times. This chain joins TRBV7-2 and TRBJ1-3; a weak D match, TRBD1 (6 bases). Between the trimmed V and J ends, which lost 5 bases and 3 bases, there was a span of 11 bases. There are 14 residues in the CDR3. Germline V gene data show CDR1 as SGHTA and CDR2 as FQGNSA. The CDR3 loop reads CASSITGFGNTIYF. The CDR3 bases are TGTGCCAGCAGCATAACAGGGTTTGGAAACACCATATATTTT.